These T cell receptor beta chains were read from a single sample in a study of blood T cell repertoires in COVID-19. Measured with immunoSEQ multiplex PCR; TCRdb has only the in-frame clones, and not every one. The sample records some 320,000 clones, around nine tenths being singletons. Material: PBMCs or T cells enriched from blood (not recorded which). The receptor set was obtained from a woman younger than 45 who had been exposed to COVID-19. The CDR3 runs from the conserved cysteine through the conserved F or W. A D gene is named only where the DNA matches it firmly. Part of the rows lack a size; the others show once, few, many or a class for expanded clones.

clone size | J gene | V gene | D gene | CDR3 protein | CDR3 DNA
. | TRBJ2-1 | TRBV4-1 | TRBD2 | CASSQGSGAPSYNEQFF | TGCGCCAGCAGCCAAGGGAGCGGGGCCCCTTCCTACAATGAGCAGTTCTTC
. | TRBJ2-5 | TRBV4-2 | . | CASSQDGPTLSGPYQETQYF | TGTGCCAGCAGCCAAGATGGCCCGACCCTGAGCGGTCCTTACCAAGAGACCCAGTACTTC
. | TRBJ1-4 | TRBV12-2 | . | CASRPQGVPTNEKLFF | TGTGCAAGTCGCCCGCAAGGGGTCCCAACTAATGAAAAACTGTTTTTT
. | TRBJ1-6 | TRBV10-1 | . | CARPGLSYNSPLHF | TGCGCCAGGCCGGGACTGTCTTATAATTCACCCCTCCACTTT
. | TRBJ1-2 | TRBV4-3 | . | CASSPPGGADYGYTF | TGCGCCAGCAGCCCTCCGGGGGGCGCAGACTATGGCTACACCTTC
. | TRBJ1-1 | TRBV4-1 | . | CASSLGGLLAEAFF | TGCGCCAGCAGCCTTGGAGGGCTTTTGGCTGAAGCTTTCTTT
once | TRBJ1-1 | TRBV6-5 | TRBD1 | CASSQGQGTEAFF | TGTGCCAGCAGTCAGGGACAGGGGACTGAAGCTTTCTTT
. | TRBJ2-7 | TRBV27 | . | CASSLDYPDEQYF | TGTGCCAGCAGTTTAGACTACCCGGACGAGCAGTACTTC
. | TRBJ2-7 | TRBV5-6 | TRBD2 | CASSLGLAATYEQYF | TGTGCCAGCAGCTTGGGACTAGCGGCAACCTACGAGCAGTACTTC
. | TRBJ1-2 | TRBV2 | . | CASTTSTNYGYTF | TGTGCCAGCACTACGTCCACTAACTATGGCTACACCTTC
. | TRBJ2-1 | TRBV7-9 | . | CASSSDSPYNEQFF | TGTGCCAGCAGCTCGGACAGCCCCTACAATGAGCAGTTCTTC
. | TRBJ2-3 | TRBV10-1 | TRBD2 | CASREPEADLAGEADTQYF | TGCGCCAGCAGGGAACCTGAAGCGGATCTAGCGGGGGAAGCAGATACGCAGTATTTT
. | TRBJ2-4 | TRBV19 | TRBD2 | CASSKVGTSGGIAKNIQYF | TGTGCCAGTAGTAAAGTCGGGACTAGCGGGGGCATAGCCAAAAACATTCAGTACTTC
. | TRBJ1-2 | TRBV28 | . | CASSSPRTANYGYTF | TGTGCCAGCAGTTCCCCCCGGACAGCTAACTATGGCTACACCTTC
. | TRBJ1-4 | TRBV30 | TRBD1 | CALDRGVATNEKLFF | TGTGCCTTGGACAGGGGGGTTGCAACTAATGAAAAACTGTTTTTT
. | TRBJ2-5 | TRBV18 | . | CASSPPSGQETQYF | TGTGCCAGCTCACCACCGTCGGGGCAAGAGACCCAGTACTTC
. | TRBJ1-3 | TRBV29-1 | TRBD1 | CSVVGQGAGNTIYF | TGCAGCGTTGTTGGACAGGGGGCTGGAAACACCATATATTTT
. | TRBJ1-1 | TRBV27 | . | CASSPTGENTEAFF | TGTGCCAGCAGCCCGACCGGGGAGAACACTGAAGCTTTCTTT
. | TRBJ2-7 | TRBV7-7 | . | CASTVRGLEPEQYF | TGTGCCAGCACGGTCAGGGGCCTCGAACCCGAGCAGTACTTC
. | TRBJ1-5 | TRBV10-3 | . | CAIRGGVEQPQHF | TGTGCCATCAGAGGGGGGGTCGAACAGCCCCAGCATTTT
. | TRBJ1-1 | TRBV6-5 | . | CASIRRGTEAFF | TGTGCCAGCATTCGTAGAGGGACTGAAGCTTTCTTT
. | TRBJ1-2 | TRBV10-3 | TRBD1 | CAISEGTGGGYTF | TGTGCCATCAGTGAAGGGACAGGGGGCGGCTACACCTTC
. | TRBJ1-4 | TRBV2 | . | CASRRFLGSTNEKLFF | TGTGCCAGCAGGCGCTTCCTGGGGAGCACTAATGAAAAACTGTTTTTT
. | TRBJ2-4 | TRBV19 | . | CASSISPTSGNIQYF | TGTGCCAGTAGTATAAGCCCCACATCGGGGAACATTCAGTACTTC
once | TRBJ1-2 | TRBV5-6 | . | CASSLDRENGYTF | TGTGCCAGCAGCTTGGACAGGGAGAATGGCTACACCTTC
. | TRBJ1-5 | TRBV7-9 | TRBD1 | CASSQGQGRKHF | TGTGCCAGCAGCCAGGGACAGGGAAGAAAGCATTTT
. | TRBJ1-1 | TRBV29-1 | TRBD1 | CSVLRTGNTEAFF | TGCAGCGTCCTTCGGACAGGGAACACTGAAGCTTTCTTT
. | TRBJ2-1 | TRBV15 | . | CATSTGGVGNEQFF | TGTGCCACCAGCACCGGAGGGGTGGGCAATGAGCAGTTCTTC
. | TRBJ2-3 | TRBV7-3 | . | CASSRETRTDTQYF | TGTGCCAGCAGCCGAGAAACGCGCACAGATACGCAGTATTTT
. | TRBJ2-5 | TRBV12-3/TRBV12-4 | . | CASSSRWQETQYF | TGTGCCAGCAGTTCCAGGTGGCAAGAGACCCAGTACTTC
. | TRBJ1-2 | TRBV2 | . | CASSEPTVTNYGYTF | TGTGCCAGCAGTGAACCGACTGTTACTAACTATGGCTACACCTTC
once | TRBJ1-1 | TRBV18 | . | CASSPLRGGEAFF | TGTGCCAGCTCACCTCTGCGTGGGGGGGAAGCTTTCTTT
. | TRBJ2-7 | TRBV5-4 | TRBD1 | CASSEGQGGYEQYF | TGTGCCAGCAGCGAAGGACAGGGTGGGTACGAGCAGTACTTC
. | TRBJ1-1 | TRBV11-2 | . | CASSLERTQNTEAFF | TGTGCCAGCAGCTTAGAACGGACTCAGAACACTGAAGCTTTCTTT